Given below is one T cell receptor (beta chain) in context. Its antigen is unknown. Base qualities are missing; no much larger clone stands one base away. The data originate from a study of cytomegalovirus exposure and HLA in healthy donors (dated by TCRdb to about 2017). Study-wide context: According to a later analysis, one platform produced both the 120 validation repertoires and the 730 or so repertoires of the first cohort. The study was designed to test whether signatures of past pathogen exposure could be identified by cataloging public T cell receptors. To predict cytomegalovirus infection status, the study combined high-throughput TCR immunosequencing, statistical association of individual TCRs with disease status, and machine learning. Besides the first cohort of around 670 subjects, a separate validation cohort made up of roughly 120 different subjects was used.

Library creation used the immunoSEQ multiplex PCR assay. The paper's data handling went like this. A statistical classification framework was built for diagnosing cytomegalovirus status from the catalog of TCR beta chain sequences. The clones in this table, taken by TCRdb from immuneACCESS, are in-frame only. Not every clone is retained; where verified, under half of the shortfall comes from an unresolved V gene, and the cause of the rest is unknown. The V and J calls and clone size were taken over from that table, and D and trimming were inferred from the DNA. The sample data list fewer than 100,000 clones, and approximately 95% of these were observed just once. The ten largest make up around 2.1% of the sample. Donors formed part of the validation cohort, which comprised fewer than 150 subjects and was distinct from the first cohort of 550 to 850 subjects. Germline trimming: 4 bases from V, 2 bases from J; junction bases outside gene matches: 8. CDR1 and CDR2 are read off the germline V gene (reference sequence) as SGHKS and YYEKEE. The CDR3, from cysteine to phenylalanine, totals 15 residues. The entry retains the CDR3 DNA only, 45 bases that are in frame from base 1.

The full study reports these points: Cytomegalovirus status was reported to be diagnosed by the classifier with high specificity and sensitivity in both the original and validation cohorts. The study listed approximately 160 TCR beta chains as associated with cytomegalovirus. Across donors, most TCR sequences were observed very rarely, whereas some public TCRs were present in many individuals. The authors suggested that the approach could potentially be generalized to other disease states and immunological phenotypes. Subsequent analysis determined that TCRs grouped into clusters in the first cohort also showed a tendency toward co-occurrence across the 130 or so validation repertoires, and approximately 93% of cluster scores exceeded 0. A later analysis had no HLA typing for the validation cohort, so co-occurrence there was scored across all 130 or so repertoires. Three of the identified cytomegalovirus-associated TCR beta chains were confirmed in vitro to be specific for cytomegalovirus antigens.

The chain is encoded by TRBV5-5 joined to TRBJ1-2, with 7 bases aligning to TRBD1. Sequenced sample: PBMCs. The TCR sequence derives from a woman between 18 and 29 years old in good health and CMV-seronegative. CDR3 protein: CASSPGQPPNYGYTF. The sequenced DNA: TGTGCCAGCAGCCCGGGACAGCCTCCGAACTATGGCTACACCTTC.